This T cell receptor beta chain stems from a study of response to subunit inactivated influenza vaccine. Using its own MiXCR run on the RT-PCR reads, TCRdb lists one record per CDR3 protein. The table has about 540,000 distinct CDR3 sequences, roughly 23% seen once. From germline, CDR1 is MNHEY and CDR2 SVGAGI. The CDR3 consists of 17 residues. V lost 0 bases, J lost 1 base, and 6 bases stayed unmatched. These same records also appear under a second study, on T cells expressing NK-cell markers. That work adds: 5'RACE template switching with UMIs generated TCR beta cDNA. All TCR beta repertoires analysed originated from sorted CD3+CD56+NKG2C+, CD3+CD56+NKG2C- and CD3+CD56-NKG2C+ T cells. Several experiments added an anti-gamma-delta TCR antibody to sort only alpha-beta TCR T cells. Whether expanded NKG2C+ T cell clones were HCMV-specific remained unclear.

The receptor's source is a man aged 50 or older who received an inactivated influenza vaccine. This chain links TRBV6-5 with TRBJ2-7, with TRBD2 matching over 10 bases. The sample in question was CD4+ T cells sorted from PBMCs, obtained about 11 days after vaccination. In DNA form, the CDR3 reads TGTGCCAGCAGTTACTCGGGGGGACTAGCGTTATCCTACGAGCAGTACTTC. Translating gives CASSYSGGLALSYEQYF.